The entry below gives a single T cell receptor (beta chain) sequence along with its context. The CDR3 extends over 14 amino acids. With 7 bases clipped from V and 5 bases from J, the junction kept 8 bases outside the gene matches. The germline V gene has CDR1 MNHEY and CDR2 SVGAGI. Treatment: oral pan-JAK inhibitor, 5-10 mg twice daily. Reverse transcription of extracted RNA yielded cDNA, which provided the sequencing template. Profiled with immunoSEQ multiplex PCR; TCRdb holds only in-frame clones, not every one. This table holds 110,000 to 150,000 clones, less than 70% found once. The data are from a study of CD8+ T cells in alopecia areata. Overall study: A regimen of oral tofacitinib, 5 to 10 mg twice daily, was given to treated patients.

The sequence derives from a human donor with alopecia areata. The V call is TRBV6-5, the J call TRBJ1-1; 9 positions match TRBD1. The source material was CD8+ T cells sorted from blood, sampled at week 4, from a patient treated with tofacitinib. The CDR3 reads CASTPTGGGTEAFF. The CDR3 nucleotides are TGTGCCAGCACCCCGACAGGGGGTGGGACTGAAGCTTTCTTT.